A selection of T cell receptor beta chains follows, all from one sample in a study of shared T cell receptors in the human thymus. The assay was immunoSEQ multiplex PCR, and TCRdb's table has in-frame clones only and misses some. Of about 380,000 clones in the sample, roughly 94% are singletons; the top ten hold about 0.02%. The sequencing sample was made of thymocytes. The receptors originated from a human donor. Both conserved end residues are part of each CDR3. The D gene is left open where the match is weak. Size is stated for part of the rows, as once, few or many counts, or as a class when the clone is expanded.

CDR3nt: TGCGCCAGCAGCCAAGACAAATTTAGCGGGAGCGCGAAGACCCAGTACTTC; CDR3aa: CASSQDKFSGSAKTQYF; d_gene: TRBD2; abundance: once; j_gene: TRBJ2-5; v_gene: TRBV4-1
CDR3nt: TGTGCCATCAGTGGACAGGGGACAAATTCACCCCTCCACTTT; CDR3aa: CAISGQGTNSPLHF; d_gene: TRBD1; abundance: -; j_gene: TRBJ1-6; v_gene: TRBV10-3
CDR3nt: TGTGCCAGCACGACCGCCGCTCCGGGACAGGGGGAATCGGATGAGCAGTTCTTC; CDR3aa: CASTTAAPGQGESDEQFF; d_gene: TRBD1; abundance: few; j_gene: TRBJ2-1; v_gene: TRBV28
CDR3nt: TGCGCCAGCAGCCAGAGGGGGAGGACAGCGAGATACGAGCAGTACTTC; CDR3aa: CASSQRGRTARYEQYF; d_gene: -; abundance: -; j_gene: TRBJ2-7; v_gene: TRBV4-3
CDR3nt: TGTGCCAGCCGTCCTTATTTCTCTGGGGCCAACGTCCTGACTTTC; CDR3aa: CASRPYFSGANVLTF; d_gene: -; abundance: -; j_gene: TRBJ2-6; v_gene: TRBV7-9
CDR3nt: TGTGCCAGCAGCTCCCGGGCTGGACCACGCCACGAGCAGTACTTC; CDR3aa: CASSSRAGPRHEQYF; d_gene: -; abundance: -; j_gene: TRBJ2-7; v_gene: TRBV7-3
CDR3nt: TGTGCCAGCAGCCTGAGAGGTGACAACACTGAAGCTTTCTTT; CDR3aa: CASSLRGDNTEAFF; d_gene: -; abundance: -; j_gene: TRBJ1-1; v_gene: TRBV5-4
CDR3nt: TGCGCCAGCAGCTTGGGTGTCCCCCCTAGGGACGAGCAGTACTTC; CDR3aa: CASSLGVPPRDEQYF; d_gene: -; abundance: -; j_gene: TRBJ2-7; v_gene: TRBV5-1
CDR3nt: TGTGCCAGCACGCTTAGAGGAACTAGCGGGTATACCTACGAGCAGTACTTC; CDR3aa: CASTLRGTSGYTYEQYF; d_gene: TRBD2; abundance: -; j_gene: TRBJ2-7; v_gene: TRBV11-2
CDR3nt: TGTGCCAGCAGCAATATGTACGGACAGACCTATGGCTACACCTTC; CDR3aa: CASSNMYGQTYGYTF; d_gene: -; abundance: -; j_gene: TRBJ1-2; v_gene: TRBV21-1
CDR3nt: TGTGCCAGCAGTCCCCCGAAGGCAGATACGCAGTATTTT; CDR3aa: CASSPPKADTQYF; d_gene: -; abundance: -; j_gene: TRBJ2-3; v_gene: TRBV28
CDR3nt: TGTGCCAGCACCCCTAGGCCCCCTAGGGGGCCCGATAGCAATCAGCCCCAGCATTTT; CDR3aa: CASTPRPPRGPDSNQPQHF; d_gene: TRBD1; abundance: -; j_gene: TRBJ1-5; v_gene: TRBV28
CDR3nt: TGTGCCAGTAGTGGGGGTCCCGGACAGCTTAATGAAAAACTGTTTTTT; CDR3aa: CASSGGPGQLNEKLFF; d_gene: -; abundance: -; j_gene: TRBJ1-4; v_gene: TRBV19
CDR3nt: TGTGCCAGTAGTATAGATCCGGGGCGCTACGAGCAGTACTTC; CDR3aa: CASSIDPGRYEQYF; d_gene: -; abundance: -; j_gene: TRBJ2-7; v_gene: TRBV19
CDR3nt: TGTGCCAGAAGCTTGGCGTGGGTCCTCCACTTT; CDR3aa: CARSLAWVLHF; d_gene: -; abundance: -; j_gene: TRBJ1-6; v_gene: TRBV5-3
CDR3nt: TGTGCCACCACCATACTAGACCAAGAGACCCAGTACTTC; CDR3aa: CATTILDQETQYF; d_gene: -; abundance: -; j_gene: TRBJ2-5; v_gene: TRBV15
CDR3nt: TGTGCCAGCAGCAAAGTTCAGGGGGCGCATGATCAGCCCCAGCATTTT; CDR3aa: CASSKVQGAHDQPQHF; d_gene: -; abundance: -; j_gene: TRBJ1-5; v_gene: TRBV21-1
CDR3nt: TGCGCCAGCAGCCAGGCCCCCGCTAGCGGGAGAATGAATGAGCAGTTCTTC; CDR3aa: CASSQAPASGRMNEQFF; d_gene: TRBD2; abundance: -; j_gene: TRBJ2-1; v_gene: TRBV4-1
CDR3nt: TGTGCCAGCGGTAGGGGACAGGGGGCCGGAACTAACTATGGCTACACCTTC; CDR3aa: CASGRGQGAGTNYGYTF; d_gene: TRBD1; abundance: -; j_gene: TRBJ1-2; v_gene: TRBV11-1
CDR3nt: TGTGCCAGCAGCCCCTGGACTAGCGGGATATCTAGCACAGATACGCAGTATTTT; CDR3aa: CASSPWTSGISSTDTQYF; d_gene: TRBD2; abundance: -; j_gene: TRBJ2-3; v_gene: TRBV5-8
CDR3nt: TGCGCCAGCAGCCCGACTAGCGGATCCTACAATGAGCAGTTCTTC; CDR3aa: CASSPTSGSYNEQFF; d_gene: TRBD2; abundance: -; j_gene: TRBJ2-1; v_gene: TRBV5-1
CDR3nt: TGTGCCAGCAGTTTAAGGGGGGAGCGCACCTACAATGAGCAGTTCTTC; CDR3aa: CASSLRGERTYNEQFF; d_gene: -; abundance: once; j_gene: TRBJ2-1; v_gene: TRBV27
CDR3nt: TGTGCCAGCAGCTCCGGGACAGGGCGTCCAGATACGCAGTATTTT; CDR3aa: CASSSGTGRPDTQYF; d_gene: TRBD1; abundance: -; j_gene: TRBJ2-3; v_gene: TRBV7-2
CDR3nt: TGTGCCAGCAGCTGGATGACAGGGGGCGACTATGGCTACACCTTC; CDR3aa: CASSWMTGGDYGYTF; d_gene: TRBD1; abundance: -; j_gene: TRBJ1-2; v_gene: TRBV5-6
CDR3nt: TGCGCCAGCAGCTTGAACAAGGACAGGGGGTATGACAATGAGCAGTTCTTC; CDR3aa: CASSLNKDRGYDNEQFF; d_gene: TRBD1; abundance: -; j_gene: TRBJ2-1; v_gene: TRBV5-1
CDR3nt: TGTGCCAGCAGTTTATGGGAGGACAGAACAGATACGCAGTATTTT; CDR3aa: CASSLWEDRTDTQYF; d_gene: -; abundance: -; j_gene: TRBJ2-3; v_gene: TRBV28
CDR3nt: TGTGCCTGGAGCGAGGCCAAATGGGGTAGCAATCAGCCCCAGCATTTT; CDR3aa: CAWSEAKWGSNQPQHF; d_gene: -; abundance: -; j_gene: TRBJ1-5; v_gene: TRBV30
CDR3nt: TGTGCCAGCAGTTTATGGGGGTCTCGGGAGGGCTACACCTTC; CDR3aa: CASSLWGSREGYTF; d_gene: -; abundance: -; j_gene: TRBJ1-2; v_gene: TRBV27
CDR3nt: TGTGCCAGCAGCCGGGAAAAGCGGGAGTCTACCTACGAGCAGTACTTC; CDR3aa: CASSREKRESTYEQYF; d_gene: TRBD2; abundance: -; j_gene: TRBJ2-7; v_gene: TRBV14
CDR3nt: TGTGCCAGCAGCTTAGGGGTACGCCAGAATGAAAAACTGTTTTTT; CDR3aa: CASSLGVRQNEKLFF; d_gene: -; abundance: -; j_gene: TRBJ1-4; v_gene: TRBV7-2
CDR3nt: TGTGCCAGCAGCATCAGTGGGAGGTCTGGGGCCAACGTCCTGACTTTC; CDR3aa: CASSISGRSGANVLTF; d_gene: -; abundance: once; j_gene: TRBJ2-6; v_gene: TRBV11-3
CDR3nt: TGTGCCAGCACGCCCCGCACAGGGTTACACTACAATGAGCAGTTCTTC; CDR3aa: CASTPRTGLHYNEQFF; d_gene: -; abundance: once; j_gene: TRBJ2-1; v_gene: TRBV28
CDR3nt: TGCGCCAGCAGCTTAGACAGGGAGGATGCTAACTATGGCTACACCTTC; CDR3aa: CASSLDREDANYGYTF; d_gene: TRBD1; abundance: -; j_gene: TRBJ1-2; v_gene: TRBV5-1
CDR3nt: TGCGCCAGCAGCTTGACAGAGGAAAGGAACACCGGGGAGCTGTTTTTT; CDR3aa: CASSLTEERNTGELFF; d_gene: -; abundance: once; j_gene: TRBJ2-2; v_gene: TRBV5-1
CDR3nt: TGTGCCAGCAGCTTCCGGCAGGGCAATCAGCCCCAGCATTTT; CDR3aa: CASSFRQGNQPQHF; d_gene: -; abundance: once; j_gene: TRBJ1-5; v_gene: TRBV5-7
CDR3nt: TGTGCCAGCAGCTTAGGGAGACTAGCGGGTCTTTACGAGCAGTACTTC; CDR3aa: CASSLGRLAGLYEQYF; d_gene: TRBD2; abundance: once; j_gene: TRBJ2-7; v_gene: TRBV7-2
CDR3nt: TGTGCCATCAGTCACCGTAGCGGGAGGGCGGACACCGGGGAGCTGTTTTTT; CDR3aa: CAISHRSGRADTGELFF; d_gene: TRBD2; abundance: once; j_gene: TRBJ2-2; v_gene: TRBV10-3
CDR3nt: TGTGCCAGTAGTATGACAGTTGGGAGCAATGAGGAGCGGAACTATGGCTACACCTTC; CDR3aa: CASSMTVGSNEERNYGYTF; d_gene: -; abundance: -; j_gene: TRBJ1-2; v_gene: TRBV19
CDR3nt: TGTGCCAGCAGCTTCTGCCTAGCGGGAGAGAAGGCCAAAAACATTCAGTACTTC; CDR3aa: CASSFCLAGEKAKNIQYF; d_gene: TRBD2; abundance: -; j_gene: TRBJ2-4; v_gene: TRBV7-9
CDR3nt: TGTGCTAGTGGTTTGAACCGGGGCAATGAGCAGTTCTTC; CDR3aa: CASGLNRGNEQFF; d_gene: -; abundance: -; j_gene: TRBJ2-1; v_gene: TRBV12-5
CDR3nt: TGTGCCAGCAGGACAACAGGGGGCTGGACTGAAGCTTTCTTT; CDR3aa: CASRTTGGWTEAFF; d_gene: TRBD1; abundance: -; j_gene: TRBJ1-1; v_gene: TRBV6-1
CDR3nt: TGTGCCAGCAGCCAAGTTGGCCCCGGGACAGGGAATGAGCAGTTCTTC; CDR3aa: CASSQVGPGTGNEQFF; d_gene: TRBD1; abundance: once; j_gene: TRBJ2-1; v_gene: TRBV27
CDR3nt: TGTGCCAGCAGCTTTCAGGGGGGGTCAGATACGCAGTATTTT; CDR3aa: CASSFQGGSDTQYF; d_gene: -; abundance: once; j_gene: TRBJ2-3; v_gene: TRBV11-2
CDR3nt: TGTGCCACCAGCAGAGAAGATGAGCGGGAGTTCGCCGAGCAGTACTTC; CDR3aa: CATSREDEREFAEQYF; d_gene: TRBD2; abundance: -; j_gene: TRBJ2-7; v_gene: TRBV15
CDR3nt: TGTGCCAGCACCCTCCCCGCAGGGGCGGGAGCTTTCTTT; CDR3aa: CASTLPAGAGAFF; d_gene: -; abundance: -; j_gene: TRBJ1-1; v_gene: TRBV7-2
CDR3nt: TGTGCCAGCAGTCGACAGGGGGCCACCTACGAGCAGTACTTC; CDR3aa: CASSRQGATYEQYF; d_gene: TRBD1; abundance: -; j_gene: TRBJ2-7; v_gene: TRBV2
CDR3nt: TGTGCCAGCAGTGCCCCCCGGGGCAGCTCCTATAATTCACCCCTCCACTTT; CDR3aa: CASSAPRGSSYNSPLHF; d_gene: -; abundance: -; j_gene: TRBJ1-6; v_gene: TRBV27
CDR3nt: TGTGCCACGGGAGGCGGTTTCTCCTACAATGAGCAGTTCTTC; CDR3aa: CATGGGFSYNEQFF; d_gene: -; abundance: -; j_gene: TRBJ2-1; v_gene: TRBV15
CDR3nt: TGTGCCAGCTCAACGGACAGGGGGAATGGCTACACCTTC; CDR3aa: CASSTDRGNGYTF; d_gene: TRBD1; abundance: -; j_gene: TRBJ1-2; v_gene: TRBV18
CDR3nt: TGTGCCAGCAGTCCCCCCTTTCGGAGAGCTATAGCGGGAGCCACAGTTAGGTACTTC; CDR3aa: CASSPPFRRAIAGATVRYF; d_gene: TRBD2; abundance: -; j_gene: TRBJ2-7; v_gene: TRBV27
CDR3nt: TGTGCCAGCAGGACGGACAGGGGAGGTCAGCCCCAGCATTTT; CDR3aa: CASRTDRGGQPQHF; d_gene: TRBD1; abundance: -; j_gene: TRBJ1-5; v_gene: TRBV6-5
CDR3nt: TGTGCCAGCAGCCACGCCCAACCCGGGACAGGGGAGACCGGGGAGCTGTTTTTT; CDR3aa: CASSHAQPGTGETGELFF; d_gene: TRBD1; abundance: -; j_gene: TRBJ2-2; v_gene: TRBV5-6
CDR3nt: TGTGCCAGCAGTTTCCCCGACAGGGGCAGGACCGGGGAGCTGTTTTTT; CDR3aa: CASSFPDRGRTGELFF; d_gene: TRBD1; abundance: once; j_gene: TRBJ2-2; v_gene: TRBV28
CDR3nt: TGTGCCAGCAGTTTATTCGGGGGGGTAAATGAGCAGTTCTTC; CDR3aa: CASSLFGGVNEQFF; d_gene: TRBD2; abundance: -; j_gene: TRBJ2-1; v_gene: TRBV28
CDR3nt: TGTGCCATCAGACGATGGACTAGCGGGTTCACCGGGGAGCTGTTTTTT; CDR3aa: CAIRRWTSGFTGELFF; d_gene: TRBD2; abundance: -; j_gene: TRBJ2-2; v_gene: TRBV2
CDR3nt: TGTGCCAGCAGTCCAGGGGGCCCTAGCACAGATACGCAGTATTTT; CDR3aa: CASSPGGPSTDTQYF; d_gene: TRBD1; abundance: -; j_gene: TRBJ2-3; v_gene: TRBV27
CDR3nt: TGTGCCAGCAGCTTAGCATGGGGGAGGGGAGCTGGAAACACCATATATTTT; CDR3aa: CASSLAWGRGAGNTIYF; d_gene: -; abundance: -; j_gene: TRBJ1-3; v_gene: TRBV7-9